The 7 T cell receptor beta chains below all came from one sample that was sequenced in a study of monozygotic twins with inflammatory bowel disease (dated 2019 in TCRdb). Library preparation employed 5' RACE. Sequenced on an Illumina HiSeq 2500. Reprocessed by TCRdb, the reads give a single entry per CDR3 protein sequence, without DNA. The sample's clone listing holds 400,000 to 500,000 distinct CDR3 sequences. In total, the top ten clones hold around 2.3% of the sample. The sequencing sample was made of blood. All receptors come from a human donor with ulcerative colitis or Crohn's disease, or a healthy co-twin of an affected twin (not recorded which).

The rearrangement links TRBV6-2 or TRBV6-3 to TRBJ2-7; absent DNA, TCRdb's TRBD1 call cannot be checked. Germline V lookup: CDR1 MNHEY, CDR2 SVGEGT. The CDR3 is 17 amino acids. The CDR3 reads CASSYSREETARYEQYF.

The chain has TRBV7-2 and TRBJ2-5; the TRBD2 assignment by TCRdb is unverifiable without DNA. Germline V CDR1 and CDR2: SGHTA, FQGNSA. The CDR3 loop spans 15 amino acids. This CDR3 reads CASSLGGSMVETQYF.

V usage is TRBV7-9 and J usage is TRBJ1-1; TCRdb lists TRBD1, though no DNA is available to test this call. In germline, CDR1 is SEHNR, CDR2 FQNEAQ (reference sequence). This CDR3 contains 17 residues. This CDR3 reads CASSLRARGVTWGEAFF. The full variable domain, in which reference TRBV7-9 and TRBJ1-1 provide the parts outside the CDR3, is DTGVSQNPRHKITKRGQNVTFRCDPISEHNRLYWYRQTLGQGPEFLTYFQNEAQLEKSRLLSDRFSAERPKGSFSTLEIQRTEQGDSAMYLCASSLRARGVTWGEAFFGQGTRLTVV.

V is TRBV2 and J is TRBJ2-1; TCRdb returns TRBD2, unconfirmable since there is no DNA. The germline V gene has CDR1 SNHLY and CDR2 FYNNEI. CDR3 size: 15 residues. The chain's CDR3 is CASRPRLAGDNEQFF. The variable domain in full, with the rest retrieved from reference TRBV2 and TRBJ2-1, is EPEVTQTPSHQVTQMGQEVILRCVPISNHLYFYWYRQILGQKVEFLVSFYNNEISEKSEIFDDQFSVERPDGSNFTLKIRSTKLEDSAMYFCASRPRLAGDNEQFFGPGTRLTVL.

V is TRBV5-4 and J is TRBJ2-6. This CDR3 region has 16 residues. CDR1 and CDR2 (germline): SGHNT, YYREEE (reference sequence). CDR3 protein: CASSSTLWGGANVLTF.

The rearrangement joins TRBV7-9 to TRBJ2-3; TCRdb designates TRBD1, a call that cannot be tested without DNA. This CDR3 is 16 amino acids long. Germline-derived CDR1 and CDR2 are SEHNR and FQNEAQ (reference sequence). This chain's CDR3 is CASSLEGAPYTDTQYF.

The CDR3 is CASSPTLGGYGYTF. V usage is TRBV7-9 and J usage is TRBJ1-2. CDR3 length: 14 amino acids. The germline gives CDR1 SEHNR, CDR2 FQNEAQ (reference sequence).